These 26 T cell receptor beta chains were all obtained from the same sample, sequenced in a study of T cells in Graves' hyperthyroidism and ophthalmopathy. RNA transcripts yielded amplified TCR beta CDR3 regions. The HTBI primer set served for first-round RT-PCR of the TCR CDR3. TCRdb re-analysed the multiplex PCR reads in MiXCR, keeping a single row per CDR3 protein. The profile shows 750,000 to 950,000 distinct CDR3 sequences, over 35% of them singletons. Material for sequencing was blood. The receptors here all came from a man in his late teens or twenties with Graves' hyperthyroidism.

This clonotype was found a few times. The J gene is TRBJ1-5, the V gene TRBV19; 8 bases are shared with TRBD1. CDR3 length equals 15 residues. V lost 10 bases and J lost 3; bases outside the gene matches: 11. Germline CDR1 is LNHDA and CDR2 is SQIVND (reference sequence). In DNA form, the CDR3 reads TGTGCCACCGCAAGAGGACAGGGTTACAATCAGCCCCAGCATTTT. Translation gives CATARGQGYNQPQHF. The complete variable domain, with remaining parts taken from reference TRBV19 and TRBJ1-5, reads DGGITQSPKYLFRKEGQNVTLSCEQNLNHDAMYWYRQDPGQGLRLIYYSQIVNDFQKGDIAEGYSVSREKKESFPLTVTSAQKNPTAFYLCATARGQGYNQPQHFGDGTRLSIL.

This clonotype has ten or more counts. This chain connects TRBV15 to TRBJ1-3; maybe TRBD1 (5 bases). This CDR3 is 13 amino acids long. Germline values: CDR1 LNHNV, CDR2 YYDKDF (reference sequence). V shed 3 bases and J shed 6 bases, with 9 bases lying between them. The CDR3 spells CATSSEGANTIYF. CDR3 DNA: TGTGCCACCAGCAGCGAAGGGGCAAACACCATATATTTT.

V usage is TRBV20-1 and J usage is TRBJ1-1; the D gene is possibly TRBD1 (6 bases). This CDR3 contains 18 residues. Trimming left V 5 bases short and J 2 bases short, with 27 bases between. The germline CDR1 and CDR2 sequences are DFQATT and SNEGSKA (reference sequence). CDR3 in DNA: TGCAGTGCTGGTACAGTCGGGACACACGAAGCTAAAAACACTGAAGCTTTCTTT. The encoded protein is CSAGTVGTHEAKNTEAFF.

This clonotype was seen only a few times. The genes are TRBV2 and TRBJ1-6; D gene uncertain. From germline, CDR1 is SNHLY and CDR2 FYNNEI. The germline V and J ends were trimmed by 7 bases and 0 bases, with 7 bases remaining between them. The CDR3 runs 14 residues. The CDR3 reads CASTPSSYNSPLHF. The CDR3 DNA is TGTGCCAGCACTCCCAGCTCCTATAATTCACCCCTCCACTTT. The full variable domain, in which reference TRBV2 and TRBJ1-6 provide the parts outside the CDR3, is EPEVTQTPSHQVTQMGQEVILRCVPISNHLYFYWYRQILGQKVEFLVSFYNNEISEKSEIFDDQFSVERPDGSNFTLKIRSTKLEDSAMYFCASTPSSYNSPLHFGNGTRLTVT.

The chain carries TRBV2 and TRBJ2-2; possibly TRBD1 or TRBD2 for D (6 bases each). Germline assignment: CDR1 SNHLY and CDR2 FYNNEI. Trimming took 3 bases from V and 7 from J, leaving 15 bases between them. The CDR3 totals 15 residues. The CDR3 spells CASSDAQGGDGELFF. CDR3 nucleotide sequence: TGTGCCAGCAGTGATGCACAGGGAGGTGACGGGGAGCTGTTTTTT.

The CDR3 region has the DNA TGTGCCAGCAGTGACCCGGGCTTTGACTATGGCTACACCTTC. Translating it yields CASSDPGFDYGYTF. The rearrangement links TRBV12-3 or TRBV12-4 to TRBJ1-2; D gene uncertain. The V end was cut by 5 bases, the J end by 3 bases, with 13 bases between. This CDR3 spans 14 amino acids.

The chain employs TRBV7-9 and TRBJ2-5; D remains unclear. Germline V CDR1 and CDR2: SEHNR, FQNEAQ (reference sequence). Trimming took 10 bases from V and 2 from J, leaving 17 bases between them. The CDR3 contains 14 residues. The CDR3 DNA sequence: TGTGCCATGGACGTGGGTCCGACTCAAGAGACCCAGTACTTC. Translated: CAMDVGPTQETQYF. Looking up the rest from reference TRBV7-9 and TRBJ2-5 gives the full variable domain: DTGVSQNPRHKITKRGQNVTFRCDPISEHNRLYWYRQTLGQGPEFLTYFQNEAQLEKSRLLSDRFSAERPKGSFSTLEIQRTEQGDSAMYLCAMDVGPTQETQYFGPGTRLLVL.

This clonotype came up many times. The CDR3 DNA sequence: TGTGCCAGCATCCTGGACAGGGGGCCCTATCAGCCCCAGCATTTT. Its protein product is CASILDRGPYQPQHF. The J gene is TRBJ1-5, the V gene TRBV7-3; the match to TRBD1 covers 11 bases. The V segment lost 7 bases and the J segment 5 bases; nucleotides outside the gene matches: 7. The CDR3 totals 15 residues. Per the germline V gene, CDR1 is SGHTA and CDR2 is FQGTGA.

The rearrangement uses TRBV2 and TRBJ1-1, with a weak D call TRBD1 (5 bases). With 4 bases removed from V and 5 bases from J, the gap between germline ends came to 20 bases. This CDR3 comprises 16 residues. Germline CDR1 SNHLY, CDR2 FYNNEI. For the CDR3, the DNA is TGTGCCAGCAGTGGAAATAGCGTAGAGGGGAAGACTGAAGCTTTCTTT. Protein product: CASSGNSVEGKTEAFF.

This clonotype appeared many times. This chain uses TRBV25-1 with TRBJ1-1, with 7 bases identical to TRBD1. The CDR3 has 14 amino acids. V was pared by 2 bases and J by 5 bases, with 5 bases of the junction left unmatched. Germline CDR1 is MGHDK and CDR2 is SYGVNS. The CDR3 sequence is CASSEGTGVTEAFF. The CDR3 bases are TGTGCCAGCAGTGAAGGCACAGGGGTGACTGAAGCTTTCTTT.

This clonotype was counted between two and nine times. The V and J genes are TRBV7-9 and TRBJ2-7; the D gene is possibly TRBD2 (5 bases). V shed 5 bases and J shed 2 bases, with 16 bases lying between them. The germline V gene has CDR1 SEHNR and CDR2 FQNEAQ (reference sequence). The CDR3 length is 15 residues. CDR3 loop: CASSPGESSPYEQYF. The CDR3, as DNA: TGTGCCAGCAGCCCCGGGGAGAGTTCACCCTACGAGCAGTACTTC.

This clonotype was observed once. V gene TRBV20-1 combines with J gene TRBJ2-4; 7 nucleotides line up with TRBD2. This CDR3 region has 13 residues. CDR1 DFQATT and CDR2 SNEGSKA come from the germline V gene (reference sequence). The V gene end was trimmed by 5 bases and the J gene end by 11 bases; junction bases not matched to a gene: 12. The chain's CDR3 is CSAESDLAGVQYF. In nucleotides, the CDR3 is TGCAGTGCTGAGAGTGACTTGGCGGGAGTTCAGTACTTC.

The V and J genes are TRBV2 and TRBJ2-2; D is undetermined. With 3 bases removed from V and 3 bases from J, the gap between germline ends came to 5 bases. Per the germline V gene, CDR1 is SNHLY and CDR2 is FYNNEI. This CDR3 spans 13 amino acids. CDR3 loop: CASSEAYTGELFF. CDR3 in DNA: TGTGCCAGCAGTGAGGCGTACACCGGGGAGCTGTTTTTT.

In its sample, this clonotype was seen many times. The CDR3 loop reads CSAQWDEQYF. Here the CDR3 DNA reads TGCAGTGCACAATGGGACGAGCAGTACTTC. The chain joins TRBV20-1 to TRBJ2-7; no firm D call. Germline CDR1 is DFQATT and CDR2 is SNEGSKA (reference sequence). Trimming took off 6 bases at V and 5 bases at J, with 8 bases between the two ends. The CDR3 extends over 10 amino acids.

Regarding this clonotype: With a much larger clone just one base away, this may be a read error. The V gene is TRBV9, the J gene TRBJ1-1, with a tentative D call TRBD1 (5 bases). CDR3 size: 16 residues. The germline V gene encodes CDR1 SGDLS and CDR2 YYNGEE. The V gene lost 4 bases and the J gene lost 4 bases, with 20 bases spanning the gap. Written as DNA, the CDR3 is TGTGCCAGCAGCCCCCGACTGGGGACGATGATCACTGAAGCTTTCTTT. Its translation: CASSPRLGTMITEAFF. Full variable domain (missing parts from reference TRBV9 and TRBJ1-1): DSGVTQTPKHLITATGQRVTLRCSPRSGDLSVYWYQQSLDQGLQFLIQYYNGEERAKGNILERFSAQQFPDLHSELNLSSLELGDSALYFCASSPRLGTMITEAFFGQGTRLTVV.

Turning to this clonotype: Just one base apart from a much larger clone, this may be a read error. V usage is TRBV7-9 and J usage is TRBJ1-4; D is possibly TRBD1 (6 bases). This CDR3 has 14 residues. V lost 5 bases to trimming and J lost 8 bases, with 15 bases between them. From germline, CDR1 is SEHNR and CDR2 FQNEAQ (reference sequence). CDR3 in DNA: TGTGCCAGCAGCCAGGGACATGGGCTAGAAAAACTGTTTTTT. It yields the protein CASSQGHGLEKLFF.

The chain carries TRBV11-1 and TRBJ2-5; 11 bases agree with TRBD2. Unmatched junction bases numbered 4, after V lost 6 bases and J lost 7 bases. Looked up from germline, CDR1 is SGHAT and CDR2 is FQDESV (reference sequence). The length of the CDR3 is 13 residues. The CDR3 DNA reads TGTGCCAGCAGTTTGGGACTAGCGGTGACCCAGTACTTC. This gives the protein CASSLGLAVTQYF.

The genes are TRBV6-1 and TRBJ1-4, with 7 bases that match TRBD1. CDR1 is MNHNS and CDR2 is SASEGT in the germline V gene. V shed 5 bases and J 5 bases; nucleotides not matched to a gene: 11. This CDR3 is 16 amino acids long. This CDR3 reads CASSYTIPGQNEKLFF. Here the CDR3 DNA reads TGTGCCAGCAGTTACACAATACCGGGACAGAATGAAAAACTGTTTTTT.

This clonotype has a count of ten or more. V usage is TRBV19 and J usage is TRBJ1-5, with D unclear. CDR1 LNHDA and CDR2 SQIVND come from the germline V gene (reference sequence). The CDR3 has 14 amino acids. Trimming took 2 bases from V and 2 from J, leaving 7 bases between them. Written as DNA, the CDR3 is TGTGCCAGTAGTATAAGAGAGGGCAATCAGCCCCAGCATTTT. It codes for CASSIREGNQPQHF.

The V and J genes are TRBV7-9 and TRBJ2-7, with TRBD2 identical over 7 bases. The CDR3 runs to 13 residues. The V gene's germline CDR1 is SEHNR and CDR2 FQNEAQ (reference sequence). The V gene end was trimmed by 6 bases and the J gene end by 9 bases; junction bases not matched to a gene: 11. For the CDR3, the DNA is TGTGCCAGCAGTGAAGCGGGGAAAGCGGTGCAGTACTTC. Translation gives CASSEAGKAVQYF.

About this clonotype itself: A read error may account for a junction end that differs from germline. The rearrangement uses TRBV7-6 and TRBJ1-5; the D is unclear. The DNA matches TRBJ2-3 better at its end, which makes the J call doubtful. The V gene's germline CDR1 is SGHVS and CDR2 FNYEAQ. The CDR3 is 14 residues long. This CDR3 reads CASSQVGRTDTQYF. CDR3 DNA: TGCGCCAGCAGCCAAGTAGGCCGCACAGATACGCAGTATTTT.

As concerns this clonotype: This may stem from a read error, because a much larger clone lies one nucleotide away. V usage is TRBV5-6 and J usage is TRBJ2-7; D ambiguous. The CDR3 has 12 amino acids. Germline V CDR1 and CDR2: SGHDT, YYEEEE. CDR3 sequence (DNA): TGTGTCAGCAGCTTCGAGACGGGCGAGCAGTACTTC. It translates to CVSSFETGEQYF.

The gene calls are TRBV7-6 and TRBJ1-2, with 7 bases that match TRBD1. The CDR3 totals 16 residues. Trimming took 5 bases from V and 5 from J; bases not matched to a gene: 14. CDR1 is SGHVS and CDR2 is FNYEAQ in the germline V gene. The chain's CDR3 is CASSQQWSGTAYGYTF. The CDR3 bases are TGTGCCAGCAGCCAGCAATGGAGCGGGACAGCATATGGCTACACCTTC.

The CDR3 loop is CASSSLEALNTEAFF. The CDR3 nucleotides are TGTGCCAGCAGTTCTCTTGAGGCTCTGAACACTGAAGCTTTCTTT. The rearrangement links TRBV6-5 to TRBJ1-1; D gene uncertain. Germline assignment: CDR1 MNHEY and CDR2 SVGAGI. CDR3 length: 15 residues. The V gene lost 4 bases and the J gene lost 0 bases, with 12 bases spanning the gap.

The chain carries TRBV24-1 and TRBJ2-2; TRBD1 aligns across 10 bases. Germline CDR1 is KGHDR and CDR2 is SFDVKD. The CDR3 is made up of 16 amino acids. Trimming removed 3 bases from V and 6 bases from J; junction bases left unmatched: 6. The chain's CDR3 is CATSDPGTGVPGELFF. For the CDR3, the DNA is TGTGCCACCAGTGATCCCGGGACAGGGGTACCCGGGGAGCTGTTTTTT.

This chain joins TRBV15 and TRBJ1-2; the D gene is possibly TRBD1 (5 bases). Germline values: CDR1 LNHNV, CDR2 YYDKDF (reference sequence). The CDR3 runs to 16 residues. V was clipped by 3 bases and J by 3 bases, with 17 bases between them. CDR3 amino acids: CATSRARQQPDYGYTF. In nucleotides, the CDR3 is TGTGCCACCAGCAGGGCCCGACAGCAGCCTGACTATGGCTACACCTTC. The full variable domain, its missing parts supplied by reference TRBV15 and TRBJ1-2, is DAMVIQNPRYQVTQFGKPVTLSCSQTLNHNVMYWYQQKSSQAPKLLFHYYDKDFNNEADTPDNFQSRRPNTSFCFLDIRSPGLGDTAMYLCATSRARQQPDYGYTFGSGTRLTVV.